The rows below give T cell receptor beta chains drawn from one sample of a study of blood T cell repertoires in COVID-19. Clones were read by immunoSEQ multiplex PCR, and TCRdb kept only the in-frame ones, dropping some. The sample consists of around 140,000 clones, approximately 81% of them appearing once. Sequences were obtained from peripheral blood. All receptors derive from a human donor with acute or convalescent COVID-19. The donor label of this sample is uncertain. Each CDR3 is given with its conserved first and last residue.

TRBV6-5	CASSYGSADTEAFF
TRBV7-9	CASSSRHAWGYTF
TRBV30	CARKGGQGAGYTF
TRBV10-3	CAISGGVAAMGDTQYF
TRBV10-3	CAISPPRDRERNTIYF
TRBV4-3	CASSQDSGRGRLADPYNEQFF
TRBV15	CATSRAQGLWGYTF
TRBV27	CASSFGGGGGRETQYF
TRBV28	CASSLTGEYTEAFF
TRBV7-3	CASSPRTGGRTYNEQFF
TRBV7-8	CASSLAPGQGGYEQYF
TRBV5-1	CASRDRGFMGGYTF
TRBV5-6	CASSSTGVRYNSPLHF